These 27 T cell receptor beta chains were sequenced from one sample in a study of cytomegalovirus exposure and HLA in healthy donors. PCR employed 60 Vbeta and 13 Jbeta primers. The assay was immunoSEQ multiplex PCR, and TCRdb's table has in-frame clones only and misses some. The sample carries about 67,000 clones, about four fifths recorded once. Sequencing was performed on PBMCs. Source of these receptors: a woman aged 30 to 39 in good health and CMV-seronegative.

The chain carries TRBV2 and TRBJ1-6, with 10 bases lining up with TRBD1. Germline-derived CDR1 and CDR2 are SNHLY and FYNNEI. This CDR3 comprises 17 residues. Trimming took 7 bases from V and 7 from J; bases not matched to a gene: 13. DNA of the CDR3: TGTGCCAGCAAGGGGACAGGGGATAGTATATTGAATTCACCCCTCCACTTT. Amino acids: CASKGTGDSILNSPLHF.

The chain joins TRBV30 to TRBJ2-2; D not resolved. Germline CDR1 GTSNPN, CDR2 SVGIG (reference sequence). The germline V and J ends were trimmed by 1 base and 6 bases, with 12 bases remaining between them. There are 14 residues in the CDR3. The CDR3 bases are TGTGCCTGGAGTGATGTGAGTACGGCCGGGGAGCTGTTTTTT. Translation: CAWSDVSTAGELFF.

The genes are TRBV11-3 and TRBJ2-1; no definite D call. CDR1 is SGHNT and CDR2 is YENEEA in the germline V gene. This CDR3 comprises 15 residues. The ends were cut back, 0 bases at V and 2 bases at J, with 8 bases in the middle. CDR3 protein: CASSLDPPAYNEQFF. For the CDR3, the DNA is TGTGCCAGCAGCTTAGACCCCCCGGCCTACAATGAGCAGTTCTTC.

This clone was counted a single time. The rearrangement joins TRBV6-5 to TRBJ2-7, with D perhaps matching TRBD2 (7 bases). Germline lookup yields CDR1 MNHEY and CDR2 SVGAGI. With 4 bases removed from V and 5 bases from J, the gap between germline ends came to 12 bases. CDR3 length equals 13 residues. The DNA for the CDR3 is TGTGCCAGCAGTTGGGGAGGGGGGGACGAGCAGTACTTC. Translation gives CASSWGGGDEQYF.

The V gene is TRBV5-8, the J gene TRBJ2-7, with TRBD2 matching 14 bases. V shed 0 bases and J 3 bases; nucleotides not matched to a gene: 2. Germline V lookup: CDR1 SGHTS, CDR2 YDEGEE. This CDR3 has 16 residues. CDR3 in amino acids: CASSLGLAGGLYEQYF. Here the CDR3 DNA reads TGTGCCAGCAGCTTGGGACTAGCGGGGGGGCTCTACGAGCAGTACTTC.

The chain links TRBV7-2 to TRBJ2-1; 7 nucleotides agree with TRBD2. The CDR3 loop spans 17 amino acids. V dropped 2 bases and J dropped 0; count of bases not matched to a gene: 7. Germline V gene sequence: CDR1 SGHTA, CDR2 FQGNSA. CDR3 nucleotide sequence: TGTGCCAGCAGCTTATTAGCGGGCCTCCTCTCCTACAATGAGCAGTTCTTC. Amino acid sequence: CASSLLAGLLSYNEQFF.

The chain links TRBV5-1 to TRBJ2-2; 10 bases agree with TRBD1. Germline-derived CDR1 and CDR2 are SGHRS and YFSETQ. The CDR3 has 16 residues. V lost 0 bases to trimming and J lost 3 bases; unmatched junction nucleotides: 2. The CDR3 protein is CASSLGDRGHTGELFF. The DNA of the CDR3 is TGCGCCAGCAGCTTGGGAGACAGGGGGCACACCGGGGAGCTGTTTTTT.

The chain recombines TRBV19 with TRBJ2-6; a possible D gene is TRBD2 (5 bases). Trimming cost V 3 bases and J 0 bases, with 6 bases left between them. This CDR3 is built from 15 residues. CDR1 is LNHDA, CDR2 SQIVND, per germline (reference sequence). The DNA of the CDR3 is TGTGCCAGTAGTATGCGGGTCTCTGGGGCCAACGTCCTGACTTTC. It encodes CASSMRVSGANVLTF.

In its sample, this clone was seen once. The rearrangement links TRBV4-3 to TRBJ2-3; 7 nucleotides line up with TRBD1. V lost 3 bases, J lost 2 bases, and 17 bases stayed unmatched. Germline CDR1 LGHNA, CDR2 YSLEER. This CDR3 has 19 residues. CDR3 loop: CASSHPRGRLVWDTDTQYF. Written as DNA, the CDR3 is TGCGCCAGCAGCCACCCGAGGGGGCGGCTAGTTTGGGACACAGATACGCAGTATTTT.

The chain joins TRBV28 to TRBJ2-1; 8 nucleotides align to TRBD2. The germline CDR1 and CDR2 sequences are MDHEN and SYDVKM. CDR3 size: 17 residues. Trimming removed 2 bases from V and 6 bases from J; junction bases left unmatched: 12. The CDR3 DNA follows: TGTGCCAGCAGTTTAACACCCTTGCGGGGGGAACTCAATGAGCAGTTCTTC. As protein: CASSLTPLRGELNEQFF.

DNA for the CDR3: TGTGCCAGCAGTTATGCGGGCCGTGTCGGTGGCTACACCTTC. Residues: CASSYAGRVGGYTF. V and J are TRBV6-5 and TRBJ1-2; D gene unclear. Germline values: CDR1 MNHEY, CDR2 SVGAGI. Trimming stripped 3 bases from V and 7 bases from J, with 15 bases between. CDR3 size: 14 residues.

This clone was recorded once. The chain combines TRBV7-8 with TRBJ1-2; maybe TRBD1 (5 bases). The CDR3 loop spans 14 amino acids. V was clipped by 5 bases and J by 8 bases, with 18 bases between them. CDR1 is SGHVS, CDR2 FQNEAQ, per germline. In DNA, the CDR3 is TGTGCCAGCAGCCTAGGGGCGGGAGGAGGCGGCTACACCTTC. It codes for CASSLGAGGGGYTF. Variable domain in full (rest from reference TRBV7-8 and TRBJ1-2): GAGVSQSPRYKVAKRGQDVALRCDPISGHVSLFWYQQALGQGPEFLTYFQNEAQLDKSGLPSDRFFAERPEGSVSTLKIQRTQQEDSAVYLCASSLGAGGGGYTFGSGTRLTVV.

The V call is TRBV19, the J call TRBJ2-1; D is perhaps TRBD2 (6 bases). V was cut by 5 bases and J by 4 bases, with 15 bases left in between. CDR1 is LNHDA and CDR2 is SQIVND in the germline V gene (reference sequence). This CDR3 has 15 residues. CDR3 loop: CASSAGRRPYNEQFF. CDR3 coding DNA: TGTGCCAGTAGTGCGGGACGGAGACCTTACAATGAGCAGTTCTTC.

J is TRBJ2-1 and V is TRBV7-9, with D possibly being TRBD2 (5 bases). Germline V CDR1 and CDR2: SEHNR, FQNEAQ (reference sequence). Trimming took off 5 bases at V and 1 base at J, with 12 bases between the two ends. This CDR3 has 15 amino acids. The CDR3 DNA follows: TGTGCCAGCAGCACAACGGGAAGGTCCTACAATGAGCAGTTCTTC. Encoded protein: CASSTTGRSYNEQFF.

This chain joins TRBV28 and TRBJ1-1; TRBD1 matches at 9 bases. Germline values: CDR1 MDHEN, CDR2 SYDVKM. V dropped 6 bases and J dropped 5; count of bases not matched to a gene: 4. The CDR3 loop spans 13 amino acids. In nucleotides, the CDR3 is TGTGCCAGCAGAAGGGACAGGGTGACTGAAGCTTTCTTT. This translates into CASRRDRVTEAFF.

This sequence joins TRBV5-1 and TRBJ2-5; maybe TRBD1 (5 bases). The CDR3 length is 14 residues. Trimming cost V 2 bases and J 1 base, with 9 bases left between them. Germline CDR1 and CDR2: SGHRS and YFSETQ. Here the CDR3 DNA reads TGCGCCAGCAGCTTTTTGGGGCCCCAAGAGACCCAGTACTTC. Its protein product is CASSFLGPQETQYF.

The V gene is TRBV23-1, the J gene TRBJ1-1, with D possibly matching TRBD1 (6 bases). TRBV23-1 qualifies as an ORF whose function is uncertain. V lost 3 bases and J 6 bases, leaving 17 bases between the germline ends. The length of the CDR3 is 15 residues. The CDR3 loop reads CASSHSTGGQAEAFF. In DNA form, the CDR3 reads TGCGCCAGCAGTCACTCGACAGGTGGCCAGGCTGAAGCTTTCTTT.

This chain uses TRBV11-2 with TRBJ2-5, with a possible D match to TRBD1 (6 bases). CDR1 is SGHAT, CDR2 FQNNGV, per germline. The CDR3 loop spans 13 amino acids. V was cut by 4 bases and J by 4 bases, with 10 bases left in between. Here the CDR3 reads CASSSDRIETQYF. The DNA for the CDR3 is TGTGCCAGCAGCTCCGACAGGATAGAGACCCAGTACTTC.

DNA for the CDR3: TGTGCCAGCAGCCAAGAGGGGCGGGAGACCCAGTACTTC. This translates into CASSQEGRETQYF. The J gene is TRBJ2-5, the V gene TRBV4-2; D might be TRBD1 (5 bases). This CDR3 has 13 amino acids. Germline CDR1 LGHNA, CDR2 YNFKEQ. V was trimmed by 0 bases and J by 5 bases, leaving 7 bases between them.

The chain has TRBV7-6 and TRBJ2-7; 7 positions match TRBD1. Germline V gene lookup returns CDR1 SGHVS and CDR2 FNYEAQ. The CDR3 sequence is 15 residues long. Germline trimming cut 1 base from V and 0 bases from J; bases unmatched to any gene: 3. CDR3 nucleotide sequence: TGTGCCAGCAGCTTAGGAACAGGGGCCTCCTACGAGCAGTACTTC. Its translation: CASSLGTGASYEQYF.

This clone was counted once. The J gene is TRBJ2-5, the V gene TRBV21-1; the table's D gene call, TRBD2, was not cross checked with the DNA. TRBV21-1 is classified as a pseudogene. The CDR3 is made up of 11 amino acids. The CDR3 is CASPRQETQYF. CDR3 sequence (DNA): TGTGCCAGCCCCCGTCAAGAGACCCAGTACTTC.

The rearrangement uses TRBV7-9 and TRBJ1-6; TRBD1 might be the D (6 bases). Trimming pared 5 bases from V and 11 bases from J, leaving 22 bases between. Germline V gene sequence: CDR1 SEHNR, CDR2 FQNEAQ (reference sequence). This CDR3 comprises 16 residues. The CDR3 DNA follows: TGTGCCAGCAGCGAAGAAGGGGGATTTCTTGGAACACCCCTCCACTTT. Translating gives CASSEEGGFLGTPLHF.

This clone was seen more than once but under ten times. CDR3 sequence: CASVGQENQPQHF. The CDR3 DNA is TGTGCCAGCGTTGGACAGGAAAATCAGCCCCAGCATTTT. V and J are TRBV2 and TRBJ1-5, with TRBD1 matching 7 bases. The germline gives CDR1 SNHLY, CDR2 FYNNEI. Trimming cost V 8 bases and J 4 bases; bases outside gene matches: 5. This CDR3 contains 13 residues.

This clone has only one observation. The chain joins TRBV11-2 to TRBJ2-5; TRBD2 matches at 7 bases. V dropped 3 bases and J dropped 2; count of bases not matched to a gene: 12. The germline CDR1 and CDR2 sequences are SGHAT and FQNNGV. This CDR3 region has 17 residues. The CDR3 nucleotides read TGTGCCAGCAGCTTGGGGGTCGGGCGGGGGTTACAAGAGACCCAGTACTTC. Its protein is CASSLGVGRGLQETQYF.

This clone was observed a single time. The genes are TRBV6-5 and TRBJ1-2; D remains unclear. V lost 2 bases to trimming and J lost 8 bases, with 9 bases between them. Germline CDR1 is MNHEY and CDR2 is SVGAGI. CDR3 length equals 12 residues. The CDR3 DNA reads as TGTGCCAGCAGTTACGGAGGGCCGGGCTACACCTTC. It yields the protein CASSYGGPGYTF.

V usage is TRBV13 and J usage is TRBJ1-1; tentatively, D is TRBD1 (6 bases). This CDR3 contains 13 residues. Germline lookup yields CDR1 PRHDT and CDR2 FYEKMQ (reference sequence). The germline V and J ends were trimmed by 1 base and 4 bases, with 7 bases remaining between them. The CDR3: CASSLEGGTEAFF. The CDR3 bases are TGTGCCAGCAGCTTAGAAGGGGGCACTGAAGCTTTCTTT.

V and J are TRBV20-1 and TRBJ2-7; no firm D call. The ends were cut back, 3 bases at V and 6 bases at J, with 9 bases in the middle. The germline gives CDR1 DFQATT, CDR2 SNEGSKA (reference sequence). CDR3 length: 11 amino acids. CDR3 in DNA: TGCAGTGCTAGGTCCAGGCTCGAGCAGTACTTC. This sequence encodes CSARSRLEQYF.